The present T cell receptor (beta chain) was sequenced within a study of glioma-infiltrating T cells after dendritic cell vaccination. Germline V CDR1 and CDR2: SGHRS, YFSETQ. Trimming took off 6 bases at V and 2 bases at J, with 15 bases between the two ends. The CDR3 runs 14 residues. Specified time point: after dendritic cell vaccination, including at tumor progression/relapse. Method: immunoSEQ multiplex PCR; TCRdb's copy keeps in-frame clones and lacks some. Of approximately 92,000 clones listed, 80% are singletons. This clone was seen only a few times. This clonotype originated in a human donor with glioblastoma. The sequencing used blood, collected after dendritic cell vaccination. The chain couples TRBV5-1 to TRBJ2-7; D is perhaps TRBD2 (6 bases). For the CDR3, the DNA is TGCGCCAGCACTCCCGGGACTTACCCCTACGAGCAGTACTTC. As protein: CASTPGTYPYEQYF.